This T cell receptor beta chain stems from a study of cytomegalovirus exposure and HLA in healthy donors. Whole-study results and caveats: With high specificity and sensitivity, the classifier reportedly diagnosed cytomegalovirus status.

On this clone itself: The antigen is unknown.

Germline V CDR1 and CDR2: KGHSH, LQKENI. CDR3 length: 15 residues. V shed 0 bases and J 1 base; nucleotides not matched to a gene: 2. This table comes from immunoSEQ multiplex PCR, and its TCRdb copy is limited to in-frame clones, with some not included. The sample gives some 86,000 clones, 80% to 95% of which show up once; 3.6% is in the top ten. The sample comprised PBMCs. This rearrangement joins TRBV18 to TRBJ1-1, with 7 bases identical to TRBD1. The clonotype comes from a woman aged 25 to 39 in good health and CMV-seronegative. The CDR3 is CASSPPGQRNTEAFF. CDR3 DNA: TGTGCCAGCTCACCACCGGGACAGAGGAACACTGAAGCTTTCTTT.